The TCR beta chain described here comes from a study of cytomegalovirus exposure and HLA in healthy donors. About the research overall: Researchers previously reported finding 117 million unique TCR beta sequences from about 170 million T cells. General study results and limits: For presence/absence analyses, sequencing depth was assumed to be roughly uniform across donors. In an earlier analysis, productive rearrangement rates for most beta V segments clustered near 87% or 30%.

Points on this clone: Its antigen remains unidentified.

CDR1 and CDR2 from the germline V gene are MNHNS and SASEGT. Between the trimmed V and J ends, which lost 0 bases and 2 bases, there was a span of 14 bases. This CDR3 region has 16 residues. PCR involved 60 Vbeta and 13 Jbeta primers. The table came from immunoSEQ multiplex PCR; TCRdb's copy has only in-frame clones and leaves some out. The sample has 95,000 to 150,000 clones, and its top ten clones hold roughly 2%. The gene calls are TRBV6-1 and TRBJ2-7; possible D gene TRBD1, 5 bases. Source material: PBMCs. This clonotype was obtained from a man between 40 and 49 years old in good health and CMV-seronegative. The CDR3 here is CASSEAGVGVAYEQYF. CDR3 bases: TGTGCCAGCAGTGAAGCTGGTGTAGGGGTGGCCTACGAGCAGTACTTC.